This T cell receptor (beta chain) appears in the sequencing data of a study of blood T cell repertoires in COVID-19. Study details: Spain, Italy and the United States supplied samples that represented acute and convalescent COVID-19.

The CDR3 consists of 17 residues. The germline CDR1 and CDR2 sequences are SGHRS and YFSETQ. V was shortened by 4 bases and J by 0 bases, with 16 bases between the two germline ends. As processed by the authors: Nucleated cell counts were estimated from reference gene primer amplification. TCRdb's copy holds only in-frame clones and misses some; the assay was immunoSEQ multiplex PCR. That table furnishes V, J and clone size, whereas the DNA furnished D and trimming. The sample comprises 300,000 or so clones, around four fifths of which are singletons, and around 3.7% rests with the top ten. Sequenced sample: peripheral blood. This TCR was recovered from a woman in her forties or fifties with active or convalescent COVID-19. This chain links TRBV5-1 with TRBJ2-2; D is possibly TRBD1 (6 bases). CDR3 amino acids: CASSRLDRSANTGELFF. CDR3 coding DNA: TGCGCCAGCAGCCGACTCGACAGGTCGGCGAACACCGGGGAGCTGTTTTTT. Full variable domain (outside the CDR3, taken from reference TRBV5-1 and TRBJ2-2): KAGVTQTPRYLIKTRGQQVTLSCSPISGHRSVSWYQQTPGQGLQFLFEYFSETQRNKGNFPGRFSGRQFSNSRSEMNVSTLELGDSALYLCASSRLDRSANTGELFFGEGSRLTVL.